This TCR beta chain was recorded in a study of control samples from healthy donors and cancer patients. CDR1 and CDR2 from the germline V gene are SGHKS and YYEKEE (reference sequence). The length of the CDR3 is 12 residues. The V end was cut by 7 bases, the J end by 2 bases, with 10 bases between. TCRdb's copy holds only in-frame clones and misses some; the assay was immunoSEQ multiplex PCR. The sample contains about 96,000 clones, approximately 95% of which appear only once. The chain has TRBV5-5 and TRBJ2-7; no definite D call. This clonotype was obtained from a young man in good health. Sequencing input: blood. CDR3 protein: CASGNGPYEQYF. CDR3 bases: TGTGCCAGCGGAAACGGACCCTACGAGCAGTACTTC.